This T cell receptor (beta chain) stems from a study of T cells in Graves' hyperthyroidism and ophthalmopathy. Regarding the study as a whole: From stable hyperthyroidism, ophthalmopathy was separated by a 13 V-J model. Blood also held most thyroid clonotypes expanded beyond 0.001.

This clonotype was observed once. Its antigen is as yet unknown. Exclusions: uncontrolled infection, other autoimmune disease, pregnancy, lactation. The investigators amplified TCR beta CDR3 regions from RNA transcripts. TCR CDR3 regions were first amplified by RT-PCR with HTBI primers. TCRdb passed the multiplex PCR reads through MiXCR, listing each CDR3 protein once. The sample has 500,000 to 600,000 distinct CDR3 sequences, about 46% seen once. There are 15 residues in the CDR3. V was clipped by 0 bases and J by 4 bases, with 12 bases between them. The germline gives CDR1 SGHVS, CDR2 FQNEAQ. The rearrangement links TRBV7-8 to TRBJ1-1; D perhaps matches TRBD1 (5 bases). What was sequenced was peripheral blood or thyroid tissue (not recorded which). This TCR was sampled from an adult woman with Graves' disease, either hyperthyroidism or ophthalmopathy (not recorded which). CDR3 bases: TGTGCCAGCAGCTTAGCGCGCAGGGAAGCCACTGAAGCTTTCTTT. Translation gives CASSLARREATEAFF.